The T cell receptor (beta chain) under discussion was sequenced for a study of STAT3 mutations in large granular lymphocyte leukemia. Whole-study context: Immunosuppressive therapy was given to more than half of T-LGLL patients. Study-level results: Every T-cell large granular lymphocyte leukemia patient had at least one immunodominant TCR beta clonotype. Suggested: STAT3 mutation was not the ancestral event for these clonal expansions. All newly emerging clones after therapy were STAT3 wild type.

Average productive template count per sample was about 40,773. Assay used: immunoSEQ multiplex PCR; TCRdb lists only in-frame clones, some missing. The sample lists around 2,000 clones; roughly 30% were seen once. As for this clone: What it recognizes is unknown.

Looked up from germline, CDR1 is SQVTM and CDR2 is ANQGSEA. The V and J ends lost 4 bases and 2 bases respectively, with 11 bases between them. The CDR3 is made up of 13 amino acids. The sequence was obtained from a male patient aged 50 to 59 with T-cell large granular lymphocyte leukemia. Some clones in this sample may be carry-over from other donors' samples. The sample consisted of peripheral blood mononuclear cells. The chain joins TRBV29-1 to TRBJ2-5; D may be TRBD1 (5 bases). The CDR3 reads CSVGKDIQETQYF. DNA of the CDR3: TGCAGCGTTGGTAAGGACATACAAGAGACCCAGTACTTC.